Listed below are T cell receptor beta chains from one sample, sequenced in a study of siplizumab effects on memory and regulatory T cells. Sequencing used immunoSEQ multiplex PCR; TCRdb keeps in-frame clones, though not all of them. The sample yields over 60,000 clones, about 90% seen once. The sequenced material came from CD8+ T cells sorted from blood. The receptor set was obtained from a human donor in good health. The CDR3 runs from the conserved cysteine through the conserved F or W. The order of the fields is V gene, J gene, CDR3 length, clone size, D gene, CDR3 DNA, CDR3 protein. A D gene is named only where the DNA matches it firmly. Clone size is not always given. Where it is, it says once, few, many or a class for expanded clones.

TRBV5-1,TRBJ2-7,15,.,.,TGCGCCAGCAGCGTATGGGACGGATACTCCTACGAGCAGTACTTC,CASSVWDGYSYEQYF
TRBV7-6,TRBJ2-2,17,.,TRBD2,TGTGCCAGCAGCCTCTGGACTAGCGGAGGGAACACCGGGGAGCTGTTTTTT,CASSLWTSGGNTGELFF
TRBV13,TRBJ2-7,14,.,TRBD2,TGTGCCAGCAGCTCCCTAGCGGGAGGTTACGAGCAGTACTTC,CASSSLAGGYEQYF
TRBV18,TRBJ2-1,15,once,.,TGTGCCAGCTCTTATACCGGGCCAAATTACAATGAGCAGTTCTTC,CASSYTGPNYNEQFF
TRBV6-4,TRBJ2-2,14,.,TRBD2,TGTGCCAGCTCCGGGACTAGCGACTCCGGGGAGCTGTTTTTT,CASSGTSDSGELFF
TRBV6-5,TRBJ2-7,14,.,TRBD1,TGTGCCAGCAGTTACATCCAGGGGGTCTACGAGCAGTACTTC,CASSYIQGVYEQYF
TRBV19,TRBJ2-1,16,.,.,TGTGCCAGTAGCAGTGGACCGACCTATTCCTACAATGAGCAGTTCTTC,CASSSGPTYSYNEQFF
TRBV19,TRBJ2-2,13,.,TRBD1,TGTGCCAGTATCCTGACAGGGGCCGGGGAGCTGTTTTTT,CASILTGAGELFF
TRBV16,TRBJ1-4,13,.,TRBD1,TGTGCCAGCAGCTTGGGACAGCTGGGAAAACTGTTTTTT,CASSLGQLGKLFF
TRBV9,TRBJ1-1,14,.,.,TGTGCCAGCAGCGTGGACTGGACGAACACTGAAGCTTTCTTT,CASSVDWTNTEAFF
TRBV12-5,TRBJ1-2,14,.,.,TGTGCTAGTGGTCCAATGACAACTAACTATGGCTACACCTTC,CASGPMTTNYGYTF
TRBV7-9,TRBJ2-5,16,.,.,TGTGCCAGCAGCTTAGCGCGGGGTGGACGTCAGGAGACCCAGTACTTC,CASSLARGGRQETQYF
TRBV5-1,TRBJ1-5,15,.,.,TGCGCCAGCAGCTTGGAGGGAAGTAGCAATCAGCCCCAGCATTTT,CASSLEGSSNQPQHF
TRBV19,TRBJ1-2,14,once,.,TGTGCCAGTAGTGTGACAGGATTTGACTATGGCTACACCTTC,CASSVTGFDYGYTF
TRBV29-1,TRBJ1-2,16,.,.,TGCAGCGTTGAAGATCTTGGGGCCGGGCCGACAGTTGGCTACACCTTC,CSVEDLGAGPTVGYTF
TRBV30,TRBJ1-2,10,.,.,TGTGCCTGCGGGATCTATGGCTACACCTTC,CACGIYGYTF
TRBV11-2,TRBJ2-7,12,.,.,TGTGCCAGCAGCCAAAGTTTGGGGGTTTTGTACTTC,CASSQSLGVLYF
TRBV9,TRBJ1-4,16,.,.,TGTGCCAGCAGCGTCCGTACTGAAGGGGGTGGTGAAAAACTGTTTTTT,CASSVRTEGGGEKLFF
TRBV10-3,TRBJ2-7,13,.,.,TGTGCCATCCTCCCCGCGGGGTCCTACGAGCAGTACTTC,CAILPAGSYEQYF
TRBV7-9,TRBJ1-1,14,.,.,TGTGCCAGCAGCTTATCTGCAGGGGACACTGAAGCTTTCTTT,CASSLSAGDTEAFF
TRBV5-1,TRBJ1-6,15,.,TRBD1,TGCGCCAGCAGCTTAGGGACAGGGGGTAATTCACCCCTCCACTTT,CASSLGTGGNSPLHF
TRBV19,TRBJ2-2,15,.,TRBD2,TGTGCCAGTAGTTCCGCTAGCGGTGGAACCGGGGAGCTGTTTTTT,CASSSASGGTGELFF
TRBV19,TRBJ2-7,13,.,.,TGTGCCAGTAGTGTAGGACAGTTCCAAGAGCAGTACTTC,CASSVGQFQEQYF
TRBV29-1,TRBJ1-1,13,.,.,TGCAGCGTTCTCGACCTTCAGAACACTGAAGCTTTCTTT,CSVLDLQNTEAFF
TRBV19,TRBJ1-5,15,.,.,TGTGCCAGTAGTATTGGGGGGGGTGGGAATCAGCCCCAGCATTTT,CASSIGGGGNQPQHF
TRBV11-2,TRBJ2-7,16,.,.,TGTGCCAGCAGCTTAGATGAGGGTAGCGGAACCTACGAGCAGTACTTC,CASSLDEGSGTYEQYF
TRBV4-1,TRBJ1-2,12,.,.,TGCGCCAGCAGCCAAGGAGGAGGGGGCTACACCTTC,CASSQGGGGYTF
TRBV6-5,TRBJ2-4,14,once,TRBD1,TGTGCCAGCAGCCCCCGGACAGGGGGAGACATTCAGTACTTC,CASSPRTGGDIQYF